The 12 T cell receptor beta chains below were found in one sample sequenced in a study of blood T cell repertoires in COVID-19. The repertoire was sequenced with immunoSEQ multiplex PCR; TCRdb's copy has only in-frame clones and lacks some. The repertoire has 110,000 to 150,000 clones, 85% to 90% of them found once; the top ten carry more than 1.5%. Sequencing was performed on peripheral blood. The source is a woman aged 60 to 75 with acute or convalescent COVID-19.

The chain recombines TRBV4-3 with TRBJ1-5; D remains ambiguous. This CDR3 is 15 amino acids long. V was pared by 3 bases and J by 1 base, with 10 bases between. Germline V gene sequence: CDR1 LGHNA, CDR2 YSLEER. CDR3 region: CASSQGPGSNQPQHF. As DNA, the CDR3 is TGCGCCAGCAGCCAGGGTCCGGGGAGCAATCAGCCCCAGCATTTT.

V and J are TRBV4-1 and TRBJ2-7, with 7 bases identical to TRBD1. V lost 3 bases and J lost 0; bases outside the gene matches: 5. The CDR3 is made up of 15 amino acids. The V gene's germline CDR1 is MGHRA and CDR2 YSYEKL. The CDR3 region is CASSHRTGRSYEQYF. In DNA form, the CDR3 reads TGCGCCAGCAGCCATAGGACAGGCCGCTCCTACGAGCAGTACTTC.

In its sample, this clone was seen a few times. This chain links TRBV5-8 with TRBJ1-2; maybe TRBD1 (5 bases). The V gene's germline CDR1 is SGHTS and CDR2 YDEGEE. The CDR3 contains 13 residues. Trimming removed 4 bases at V and 4 bases at J, with 11 bases between. The CDR3: CASSPRDFYGYTF. The CDR3 nucleotides are TGTGCCAGCAGCCCCCGGGACTTCTATGGCTACACCTTC.

The chain combines TRBV15 with TRBJ1-6; 7 bases map to TRBD1. The length of the CDR3 is 20 residues. Germline values: CDR1 LNHNV, CDR2 YYDKDF (reference sequence). The V and J ends lost 1 base and 3 bases, in that order; junction bases with no gene match: 15. The CDR3 DNA is TGTGCCACCAGCAGAGGGGCAGGGGGTCTACAAAGTATCTATAATTCACCCCTCCACTTT. It is translated as CATSRGAGGLQSIYNSPLHF.

V gene TRBV7-9 combines with J gene TRBJ1-2; 9 nucleotides match TRBD1. The CDR3 is 14 amino acids. Germline V CDR1 and CDR2: SEHNR, FQNEAQ (reference sequence). Losses at the gene ends were 8 bases for V and 4 bases for J; bases not matched to a gene: 8. The DNA for the CDR3 is TGTGCCAGCGGGGGACTGGACAGGGGCTATGGCTACACCTTC. Its translation is CASGGLDRGYGYTF.

V gene TRBV6-5 combines with J gene TRBJ1-5; D not resolved. Trimming took 7 bases from V and 3 from J, leaving 10 bases between them. Germline-derived CDR1 and CDR2 are MNHEY and SVGAGI. The CDR3 totals 13 residues. The CDR3 DNA sequence: TGTGCCAGCAAGGGCCGGGACAATCAGCCCCAGCATTTT. Amino acid sequence: CASKGRDNQPQHF.

This clone has more than one count but fewer than ten. This rearrangement joins TRBV6-2 or TRBV6-3 to TRBJ2-3; 11 bases match TRBD2. CDR3 length equals 17 residues. In germline, CDR1 is MNHEY, CDR2 SVGEGT. J was trimmed by 0 bases and V by 5 bases; bases with no gene match: 7. The CDR3: CASSGGTSGPSTDTQYF. CDR3 coding DNA: TGTGCCAGCAGTGGGGGGACTAGCGGCCCTAGCACAGATACGCAGTATTTT.

V gene TRBV15 combines with J gene TRBJ1-4, with a weak D call TRBD1 (5 bases). This CDR3 is 14 amino acids long. Germline V CDR1 and CDR2: LNHNV, YYDKDF (reference sequence). V lost 9 bases to trimming and J lost 5 bases, with 16 bases between them. CDR3: CATGQGRANEKLFF. CDR3 bases: TGTGCCACGGGGCAGGGTAGGGCAAATGAAAAACTGTTTTTT.

V gene TRBV2 combines with J gene TRBJ1-5, with D tentatively TRBD1 (5 bases). The germline V gene has CDR1 SNHLY and CDR2 FYNNEI. The CDR3 has 18 amino acids. Trimming shortened V by 6 bases and J by 2 bases, and 23 bases separated the two germline ends. CDR3 region: CASSAPASVSGRNQPQHF. The CDR3 DNA follows: TGTGCCAGCAGCGCCCCGGCCTCGGTATCAGGGCGCAATCAGCCCCAGCATTTT.

This clone has just a few counts. The chain employs TRBV7-7 and TRBJ2-2, with D maybe TRBD2 (7 bases). Germline lookup yields CDR1 SSHAT and CDR2 FNYEAQ (reference sequence). The CDR3 loop spans 15 amino acids. CDR3 sequence: CASGLRGPVTGELFF. The CDR3 coding sequence is TGTGCTAGCGGCTTGCGGGGGCCGGTTACCGGGGAGCTGTTTTTT.

The chain combines TRBV30 with TRBJ2-1; D is possibly TRBD2 (5 bases). The germline gives CDR1 GTSNPN, CDR2 SVGIG (reference sequence). The CDR3 has 13 amino acids. The V gene lost 4 bases and the J gene lost 7 bases, with 14 bases spanning the gap. Here the CDR3 DNA reads TGTGCCTGGATGGGGATAGCGTGGAATGAGCAGTTCTTC. Translating it yields CAWMGIAWNEQFF. Variable domain in full (rest from reference TRBV30 and TRBJ2-1): SQTIHQWPATLVQPVGSPLSLECTVEGTSNPNLYWYRQAAGRGLQLLFYSVGIGQISSEVPQNLSASRPQDRQFILSSKKLLLSDSGFYLCAWMGIAWNEQFFGPGTRLTVL.

This sequence joins TRBV19 and TRBJ2-6, with no clear D. V dropped 7 bases and J dropped 2 bases, with 15 bases sitting between them. This CDR3 has 16 amino acids. CDR1 is LNHDA and CDR2 is SQIVND in the germline V gene (reference sequence). The CDR3 DNA is TGTGCCAGTACTGGCTCCACCCAGGCTGGGGCCAACGTCCTGACTTTC. Amino acid sequence: CASTGSTQAGANVLTF. Filled out from reference TRBV19 and TRBJ2-6, the complete variable domain reads DGGITQSPKYLFRKEGQNVTLSCEQNLNHDAMYWYRQDPGQGLRLIYYSQIVNDFQKGDIAEGYSVSREKKESFPLTVTSAQKNPTAFYLCASTGSTQAGANVLTFGAGSRLTVL.